What follows are 5 T cell receptor beta chains derived from one specimen sequenced in a study of Graves' ophthalmopathy and Graves' hyperthyroidism. Amplifying from RNA transcripts, the study obtained TCR beta CDR3 regions. Following a first-round RT-PCR that used HTBI primers, a second-round multiplex PCR was carried out. TCRdb reprocessed the multiplex PCR reads via MiXCR and lists one record per CDR3 protein. The table records roughly 300,000 distinct CDR3 sequences, roughly 15% of them present only once. Material for sequencing was peripheral blood. These receptors originate from an adult man with Graves' ophthalmopathy.

V usage is TRBV20-1 and J usage is TRBJ1-1; 12 bases map to TRBD1. This CDR3 has 14 residues. The germline gives CDR1 DFQATT, CDR2 SNEGSKA (reference sequence). Trimming removed 4 bases from V and 3 bases from J; junction bases left unmatched: 3. CDR3: CSATGTGGYTEAFF. The CDR3 DNA reads TGCAGTGCTACCGGGACAGGGGGCTACACTGAAGCTTTCTTT.

The table lists this clonotype with many counts. The CDR3 reads CASSSTSGGLPGELFF. In DNA, the CDR3 is TGTGCCAGCAGCTCCACTAGCGGGGGGCTCCCCGGGGAGCTGTTTTTT. This rearrangement joins TRBV11-2 to TRBJ2-2; 12 nucleotides match TRBD2. CDR3 length equals 16 residues. Trimming removed 4 bases from V and 6 bases from J; junction bases left unmatched: 6. The germline CDR1 and CDR2 sequences are SGHAT and FQNNGV.

This clonotype was seen at least ten times. The chain uses TRBV7-9 and TRBJ1-1; a possible D gene is TRBD1 (5 bases). The CDR3 runs 13 residues. The germline V gene has CDR1 SEHNR and CDR2 FQNEAQ (reference sequence). V was cut by 3 bases and J by 7 bases, with 12 bases left in between. CDR3 residues: CASSFGGEDEAFF. CDR3 sequence (DNA): TGTGCCAGCAGCTTCGGAGGGGAGGATGAAGCTTTCTTT.

This rearrangement joins TRBV6-5 to TRBJ1-6; D unclear. Looked up from germline, CDR1 is MNHEY and CDR2 is SVGAGI. The CDR3 has 17 residues. V dropped 0 bases and J dropped 0 bases, with 9 bases sitting between them. The CDR3 DNA follows: TGTGCCAGCAGTTACTCGTTCCGCACCTCCTATAATTCACCCCTCCACTTT. Protein sequence: CASSYSFRTSYNSPLHF.

V gene TRBV7-9 combines with J gene TRBJ1-5; 8 bases are a match to TRBD1. Germline V lookup: CDR1 SEHNR, CDR2 FQNEAQ (reference sequence). CDR3 length: 15 amino acids. V gave up 5 bases and J gave up 2 bases; unmatched junction bases: 5. The DNA for the CDR3 is TGTGCCAGCAGCCCGACAGGGGAAGGCAATCAGCCCCAGCATTTT. Encoded protein: CASSPTGEGNQPQHF.